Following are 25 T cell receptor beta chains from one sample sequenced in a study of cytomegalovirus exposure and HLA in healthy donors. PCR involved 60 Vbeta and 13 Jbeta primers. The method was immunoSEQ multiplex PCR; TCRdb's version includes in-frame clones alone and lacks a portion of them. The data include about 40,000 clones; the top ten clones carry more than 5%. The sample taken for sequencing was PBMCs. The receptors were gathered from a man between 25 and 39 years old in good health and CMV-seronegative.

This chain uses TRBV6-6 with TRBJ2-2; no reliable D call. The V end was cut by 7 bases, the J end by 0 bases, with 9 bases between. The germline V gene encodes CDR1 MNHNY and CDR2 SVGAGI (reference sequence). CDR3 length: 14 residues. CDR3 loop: CASIEQPNTGELFF. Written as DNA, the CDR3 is TGTGCCAGCATCGAACAGCCGAACACCGGGGAGCTGTTTTTT.

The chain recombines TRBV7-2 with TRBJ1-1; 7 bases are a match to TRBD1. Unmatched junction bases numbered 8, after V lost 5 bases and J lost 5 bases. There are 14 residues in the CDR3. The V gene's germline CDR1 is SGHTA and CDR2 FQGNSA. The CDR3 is CASSPSTGRTEAFF. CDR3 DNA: TGTGCCAGCAGCCCGTCGACAGGGAGAACTGAAGCTTTCTTT. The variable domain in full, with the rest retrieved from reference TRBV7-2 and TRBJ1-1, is GAGVSQSPSNKVTEKGKDVELRCDPISGHTALYWYRQSLGQGLEFLIYFQGNSAPDKSGLPSDRFSAERTGGSVSTLTIQRTQQEDSAVYLCASSPSTGRTEAFFGQGTRLTVV.

The CDR3 coding sequence is TGTGCCAGCAGCTTACACTCAATCAATACGCAGTATTTT. Residues: CASSLHSINTQYF. The rearrangement uses TRBV11-3 and TRBJ2-3, with unresolved D. The CDR3 runs to 13 residues. Germline assignment: CDR1 SGHNT and CDR2 YENEEA. V lost 2 bases, J lost 7 bases, and 10 bases lay in between. Together with reference TRBV11-3 and TRBJ2-3, the CDR3 gives the full variable domain: EAGVVQSPRYKIIEKKQPVAFWCNPISGHNTLYWYLQNLGQGPELLIRYENEEAVDDSQLPKDRFSAERLKGVDSTLKIQPAELGDSAVYLCASSLHSINTQYFGPGTRLTVL.

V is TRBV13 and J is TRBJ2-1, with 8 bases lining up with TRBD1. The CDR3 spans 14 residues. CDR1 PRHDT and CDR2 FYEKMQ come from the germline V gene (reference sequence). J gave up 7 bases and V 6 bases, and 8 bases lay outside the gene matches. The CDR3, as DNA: TGTGCCAGCAGACTGGGACAGGCCGGGAATGAGCAGTTCTTC. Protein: CASRLGQAGNEQFF.

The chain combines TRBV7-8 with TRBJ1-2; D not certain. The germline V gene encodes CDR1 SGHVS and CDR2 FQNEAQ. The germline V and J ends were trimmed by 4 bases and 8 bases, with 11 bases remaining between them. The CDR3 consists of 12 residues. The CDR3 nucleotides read TGTGCCAGCAGCTCCACAGTTGGGGGCTACACCTTC. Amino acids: CASSSTVGGYTF. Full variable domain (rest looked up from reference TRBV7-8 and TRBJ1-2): GAGVSQSPRYKVAKRGQDVALRCDPISGHVSLFWYQQALGQGPEFLTYFQNEAQLDKSGLPSDRFFAERPEGSVSTLKIQRTQQEDSAVYLCASSSTVGGYTFGSGTRLTVV.

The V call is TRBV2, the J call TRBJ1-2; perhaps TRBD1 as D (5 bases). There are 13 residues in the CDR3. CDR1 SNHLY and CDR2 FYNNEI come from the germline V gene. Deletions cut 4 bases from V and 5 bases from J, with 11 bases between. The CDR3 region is CASSVTGGYGYTF. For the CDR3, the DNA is TGTGCCAGCAGTGTTACCGGGGGATATGGCTACACCTTC.

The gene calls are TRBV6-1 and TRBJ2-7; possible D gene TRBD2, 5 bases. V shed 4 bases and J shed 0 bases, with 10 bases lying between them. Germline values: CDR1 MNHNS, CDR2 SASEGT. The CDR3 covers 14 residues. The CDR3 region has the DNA TGTGCCAGCAGTGTTCTGAGCGGCTCCTACGAGCAGTACTTC. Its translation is CASSVLSGSYEQYF.

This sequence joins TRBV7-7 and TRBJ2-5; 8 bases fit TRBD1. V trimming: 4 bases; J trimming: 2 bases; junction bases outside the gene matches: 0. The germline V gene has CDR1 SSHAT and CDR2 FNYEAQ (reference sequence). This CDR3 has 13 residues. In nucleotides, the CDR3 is TGTGCCAGCAGCTGGGACAGGCAAGAGACCCAGTACTTC. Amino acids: CASSWDRQETQYF.

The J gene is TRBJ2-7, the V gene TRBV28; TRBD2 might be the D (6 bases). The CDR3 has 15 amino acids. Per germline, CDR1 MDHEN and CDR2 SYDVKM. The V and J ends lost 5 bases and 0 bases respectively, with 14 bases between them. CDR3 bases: TGTGCCAGCAGTCCACCGACTAGACGCTCCTACGAGCAGTACTTC. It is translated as CASSPPTRRSYEQYF.

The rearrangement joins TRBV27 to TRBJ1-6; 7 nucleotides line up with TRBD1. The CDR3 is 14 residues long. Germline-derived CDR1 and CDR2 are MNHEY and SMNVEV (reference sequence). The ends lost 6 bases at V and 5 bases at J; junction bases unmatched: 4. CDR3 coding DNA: TGTGCCAGCAGGGGGGGACAGCATAATTCACCCCTCCACTTT. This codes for CASRGGQHNSPLHF.

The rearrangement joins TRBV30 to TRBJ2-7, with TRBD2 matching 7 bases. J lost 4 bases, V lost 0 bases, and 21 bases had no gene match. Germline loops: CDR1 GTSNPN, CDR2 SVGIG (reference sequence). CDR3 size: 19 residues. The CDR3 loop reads CAWSVLTWGGRGDRYEQYF. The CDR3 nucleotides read TGTGCCTGGAGTGTACTTACGTGGGGCGGGAGAGGGGATAGATACGAGCAGTACTTC. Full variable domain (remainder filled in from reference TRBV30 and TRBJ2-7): SQTIHQWPATLVQPVGSPLSLECTVEGTSNPNLYWYRQAAGRGLQLLFYSVGIGQISSEVPQNLSASRPQDRQFILSSKKLLLSDSGFYLCAWSVLTWGGRGDRYEQYFGPGTRLTVT.

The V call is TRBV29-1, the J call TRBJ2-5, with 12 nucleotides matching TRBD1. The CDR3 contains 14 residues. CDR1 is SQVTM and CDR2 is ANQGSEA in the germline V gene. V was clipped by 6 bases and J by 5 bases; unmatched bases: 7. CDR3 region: CSVGTGGSDETQYF. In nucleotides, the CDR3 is TGCAGCGTCGGGACAGGGGGCAGTGACGAGACCCAGTACTTC.

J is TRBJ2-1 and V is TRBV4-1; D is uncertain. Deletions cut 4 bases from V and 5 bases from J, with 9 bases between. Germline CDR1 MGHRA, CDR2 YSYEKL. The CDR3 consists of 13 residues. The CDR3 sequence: CASSRLTHNEQFF. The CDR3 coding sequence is TGCGCCAGCAGCCGCCTGACACACAATGAGCAGTTCTTC.

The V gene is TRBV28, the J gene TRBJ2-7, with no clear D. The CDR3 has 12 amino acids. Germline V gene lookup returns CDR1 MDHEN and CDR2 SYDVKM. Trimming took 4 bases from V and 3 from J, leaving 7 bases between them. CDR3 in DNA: TGTGCCAGCAGTTCTTTCTTCTACGAGCAGTACTTC. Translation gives CASSSFFYEQYF. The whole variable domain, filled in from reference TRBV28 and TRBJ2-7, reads DVKVTQSSRYLVKRTGEKVFLECVQDMDHENMFWYRQDPGLGLRLIYFSYDVKMKEKGDIPEGYSVSREKKERFSLILESASTNQTSMYLCASSSFFYEQYFGPGTRLTVT.

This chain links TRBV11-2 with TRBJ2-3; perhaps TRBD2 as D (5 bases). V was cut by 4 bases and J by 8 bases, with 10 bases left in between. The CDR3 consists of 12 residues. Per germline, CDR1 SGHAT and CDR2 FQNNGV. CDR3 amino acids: CASSSTAGTQYF. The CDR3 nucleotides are TGTGCCAGCAGCTCCACGGCGGGTACGCAGTATTTT.

The CDR3 DNA reads as TGCGCCAGCAGCCTAGCGGGAGATAATGAGCAGTTCTTC. It codes for CASSLAGDNEQFF. V and J are TRBV10-1 and TRBJ2-1, with 10 bases that match TRBD2. CDR3 length: 13 amino acids. V trimming: 6 bases; J trimming: 7 bases; junction bases outside the gene matches: 3. Germline lookup yields CDR1 WNHNN and CDR2 SYGVQD (reference sequence).

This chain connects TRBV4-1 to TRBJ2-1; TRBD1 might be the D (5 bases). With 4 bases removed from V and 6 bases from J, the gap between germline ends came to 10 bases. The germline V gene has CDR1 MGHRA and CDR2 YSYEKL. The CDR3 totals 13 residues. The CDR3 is CASSRWQGNEQFF. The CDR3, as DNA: TGCGCCAGCAGCCGTTGGCAGGGCAATGAGCAGTTCTTC.

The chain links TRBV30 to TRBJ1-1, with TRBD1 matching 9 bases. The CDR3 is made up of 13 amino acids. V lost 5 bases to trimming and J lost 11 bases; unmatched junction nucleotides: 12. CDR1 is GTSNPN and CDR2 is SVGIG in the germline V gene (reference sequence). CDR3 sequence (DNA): TGTGCCTGGGAGTGGGCGGGGACAGGGATGGCTTTCTTT. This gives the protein CAWEWAGTGMAFF. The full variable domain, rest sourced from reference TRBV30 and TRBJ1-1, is SQTIHQWPATLVQPVGSPLSLECTVEGTSNPNLYWYRQAAGRGLQLLFYSVGIGQISSEVPQNLSASRPQDRQFILSSKKLLLSDSGFYLCAWEWAGTGMAFFGQGTRLTVV.

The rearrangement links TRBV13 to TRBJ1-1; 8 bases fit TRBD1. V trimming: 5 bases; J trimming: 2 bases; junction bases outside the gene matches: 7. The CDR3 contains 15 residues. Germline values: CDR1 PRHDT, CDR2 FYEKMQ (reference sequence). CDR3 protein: CASSGDRGGNTEAFF. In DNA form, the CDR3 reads TGTGCCAGCAGCGGCGACAGGGGAGGAAACACTGAAGCTTTCTTT.

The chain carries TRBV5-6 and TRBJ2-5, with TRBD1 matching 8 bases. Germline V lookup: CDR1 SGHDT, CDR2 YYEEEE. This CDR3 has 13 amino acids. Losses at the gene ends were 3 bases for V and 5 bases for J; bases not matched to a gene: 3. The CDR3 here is CASSSTGVETQYF. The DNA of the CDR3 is TGTGCCAGCAGCTCGACAGGGGTTGAGACCCAGTACTTC.

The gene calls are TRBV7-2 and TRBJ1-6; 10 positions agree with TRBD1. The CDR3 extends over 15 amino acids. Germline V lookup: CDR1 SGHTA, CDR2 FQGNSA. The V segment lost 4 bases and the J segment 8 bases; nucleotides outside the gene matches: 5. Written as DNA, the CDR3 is TGTGCCAGCAGCTCGCGGACAGGGGGTTATTCACCCCTCCACTTT. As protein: CASSSRTGGYSPLHF.

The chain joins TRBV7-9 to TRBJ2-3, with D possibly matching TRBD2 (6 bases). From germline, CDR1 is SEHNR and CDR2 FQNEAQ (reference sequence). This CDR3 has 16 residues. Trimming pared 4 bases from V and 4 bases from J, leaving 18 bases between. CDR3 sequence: CASSSGGTRFADTQYF. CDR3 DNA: TGTGCCAGCAGCTCCGGCGGGACTCGGTTTGCAGATACGCAGTATTTT.

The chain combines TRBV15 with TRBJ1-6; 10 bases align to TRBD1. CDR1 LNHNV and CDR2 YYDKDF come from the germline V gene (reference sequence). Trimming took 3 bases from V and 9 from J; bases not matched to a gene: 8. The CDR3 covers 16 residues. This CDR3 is CATSRRAGQGPSPLHF. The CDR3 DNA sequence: TGTGCCACCAGCAGGCGGGCGGGACAGGGGCCTTCACCCCTCCACTTT.

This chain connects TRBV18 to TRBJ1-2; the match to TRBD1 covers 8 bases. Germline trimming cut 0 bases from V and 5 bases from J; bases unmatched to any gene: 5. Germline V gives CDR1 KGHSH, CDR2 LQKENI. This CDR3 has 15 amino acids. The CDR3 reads CASSPPGQVAYGYTF. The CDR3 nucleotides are TGTGCCAGCTCACCACCGGGACAGGTCGCTTATGGCTACACCTTC.

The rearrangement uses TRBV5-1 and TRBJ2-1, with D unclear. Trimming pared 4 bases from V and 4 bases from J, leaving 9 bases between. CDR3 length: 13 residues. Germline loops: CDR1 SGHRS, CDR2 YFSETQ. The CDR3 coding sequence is TGCGCCAGCAGCATGCCGGGTTACAATGAGCAGTTCTTC. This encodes CASSMPGYNEQFF.